This T cell receptor beta chain was captured in a study of blood T cell repertoires in COVID-19. The germline V gene encodes CDR1 LNHDA and CDR2 SQIVND (reference sequence). There are 13 residues in the CDR3. V lost 6 bases, J lost 2 bases, and 7 bases lay in between. Clones were sequenced by immunoSEQ multiplex PCR, and TCRdb holds only the in-frame ones, with some missing. This table holds about 140,000 clones, around 90% found once. This TCR came from a human donor with COVID-19, enrolled during active disease. The donor label of this sample is uncertain. The chain couples TRBV19 to TRBJ1-4; D gene uncertain. Input material: peripheral blood. The CDR3 here is CASREVTNEKLFF. The DNA for the CDR3 is TGTGCCAGTAGGGAGGTCACTAATGAAAAACTGTTTTTT. Complete variable domain (other parts from reference TRBV19 and TRBJ1-4): DGGITQSPKYLFRKEGQNVTLSCEQNLNHDAMYWYRQDPGQGLRLIYYSQIVNDFQKGDIAEGYSVSREKKESFPLTVTSAQKNPTAFYLCASREVTNEKLFFGSGTQLSVL.